The clone carrying this T cell receptor (beta chain) came up once. Its antigen is unknown. The data belong to a study of shared clonotypes between healthy human individuals. Background on the study: There were three CD4 naive, three CD4 memory, two CD8 naive and one CD8 memory plates per donor. General study points: Across subsets, estimated richness was generally greater for naive than for memory populations. Clonotype sharing levels among donors were expected to vary with sequencing depth.

Sequencing was performed with immunoSEQ multiplex PCR; in TCRdb, only in-frame clones are kept and a portion is missing. The sample lists over 2 million clones; 90% to 95% were seen once. This CDR3 has 16 amino acids. CDR1 and CDR2 from the germline V gene are LGHNA and YSLEER. V was pared by 0 bases and J by 1 base, with 10 bases between. The clonotype was recovered from a man between 18 and 35 years old in good health. The rearrangement joins TRBV4-3 to TRBJ1-5, with TRBD1 as a possible D gene (5 bases). Specimen: naive CD4+ T cells sorted from blood. Subset denoted: CD45RA+ positively selected. The chain's CDR3 is CASSQEAGPSNQPQHF. CDR3 in DNA: TGCGCCAGCAGCCAAGAGGCAGGGCCCAGCAATCAGCCCCAGCATTTT.